These T cell receptor beta chains were read from a single sample in a study of shared clonotypes between healthy human individuals. Measured with immunoSEQ multiplex PCR; TCRdb has only the in-frame clones, and not every one. The profile shows millions of clones, roughly 91% of them singletons. Sequenced material: naive CD8+ T cells from PBMCs. The receptors originated from a man between 18 and 29 years old in good health. Some clones in this sample may be carry-over from other donors' samples. Both conserved end residues are part of each CDR3. A D gene is named only where the DNA matches it firmly. The listing skips clone size in some rows; elsewhere it reads once, few, many or a size class.

D gene	V gene	clone size	J gene	CDR3 DNA	CDR3 protein
TRBD1	TRBV6-1	-	TRBJ1-5	TGTGCCAGCAGTGATGGACAGGGAGCTTTTTTTAGCAATCAGCCCCAGCATTTT	CASSDGQGAFFSNQPQHF
TRBD1	TRBV28	once	TRBJ2-7	TGTGCCAGCCGGGGACAGGGGTCCTACGAGCAGTACTTC	CASRGQGSYEQYF
TRBD2	TRBV7-9	-	TRBJ2-7	TGTGCCAGCAGCTCCATGCTTGGGACTAGCGGGGCCTACGAGCAGTACTTC	CASSSMLGTSGAYEQYF
-	TRBV27	-	TRBJ2-7	TGTGCCAGCAGTGAGAGTGACTCCTACGAGCAGTACTTC	CASSESDSYEQYF
TRBD1	TRBV2	once	TRBJ1-1	TGTGCCAGCAGTGATGCCGTGACAGGGAGGGGGGTCGAAGCTTTCTTT	CASSDAVTGRGVEAFF
-	TRBV27	-	TRBJ2-2	TGTGCCAGCCTGACAGGAACCGGGGAGCTGTTTTTT	CASLTGTGELFF
-	TRBV29-1	-	TRBJ2-7	TGCAGCGCTGAAGGCAGTGCCCTCGGCGAGCAGTACTTC	CSAEGSALGEQYF
-	TRBV5-8	once	TRBJ2-7	TGTGCCAGCAGCTTCTTTGTGGGAGTCCCCTCCTACGAGCAGTACTTC	CASSFFVGVPSYEQYF
TRBD2	TRBV2	once	TRBJ2-7	TGTGCCAGCAGTCCGAGCGGGAGCGTTGTCTACGAGCAGTACTTC	CASSPSGSVVYEQYF
-	TRBV5-1	-	TRBJ2-7	TGCGCCAGCAGGTCAGACTACGAGCAGTACTTC	CASRSDYEQYF
-	TRBV28	-	TRBJ2-2	TGTGCCAGCAGTCCCAACACCGGGGAGCTGTTTTTT	CASSPNTGELFF
-	TRBV19	-	TRBJ1-1	TGTGCCAGTAGTAGTTGGGACATGAACACTGAAGCTTTCTTT	CASSSWDMNTEAFF
-	TRBV7-3	-	TRBJ2-2	TGTGCCAGCAGCTTAATATCCATCGGCGGGGAGCTGTTTTTT	CASSLISIGGELFF
TRBD1	TRBV5-6	-	TRBJ2-3	TGTGCCAGCAGCCAAGGACAGGGCGGTTATACGCAGTATTTT	CASSQGQGGYTQYF
TRBD1	TRBV27	few	TRBJ1-5	TGTGCCAGCAGTTTCTCACAGGGGGCCAATCAGCCCCAGCATTTT	CASSFSQGANQPQHF
TRBD2	TRBV29-1	-	TRBJ2-5	TGCAGCGTTGATAGCGCTAGCGGGAGGTTTAGTGGAGAGACCCAGTACTTC	CSVDSASGRFSGETQYF
-	TRBV5-1	-	TRBJ1-5	TGCGCCAGCAGCTTGTGGGCAAAGCTTGGGACTCCCAATCAGCCCCAGCATTTT	CASSLWAKLGTPNQPQHF
TRBD2	TRBV11-2	-	TRBJ2-6	TGTGCCAGCAGCCCCCGGGGGGGGGCTGGGGCCAACGTCCTGACTTTC	CASSPRGGAGANVLTF
-	TRBV9	-	TRBJ2-3	TGTGCCAGCAGCGTAGAGGGGCGAGCTAGCACAGATACGCAGTATTTT	CASSVEGRASTDTQYF
-	TRBV4-3	-	TRBJ2-2	TGCGCCAGCAGCCAAGTTGGAACGGACCCGATACCTTCGAACACCGGGGAGCTGTTTTTT	CASSQVGTDPIPSNTGELFF
-	TRBV5-4	-	TRBJ1-2	TGTGCCACCGGAGGGGGGGGAATAGATGGCTACACCTTC	CATGGGGIDGYTF
-	TRBV5-6	once	TRBJ1-3	TGTGCCAGCAGCCCAGAGGGGTTCTCTGGAAACACCATATATTTT	CASSPEGFSGNTIYF
-	TRBV28	-	TRBJ2-1	TGTGCCAGCAGTTTATTGAGATACAATGAGCAGTTCTTC	CASSLLRYNEQFF
TRBD2	TRBV28	-	TRBJ2-7	TGTGCCAGCAGTTTGGGACTAGGAGGCTACGAGCAGTACTTC	CASSLGLGGYEQYF
-	TRBV7-9	-	TRBJ2-5	TGTGCCAGCAGCTTACCACTGGGCGGAGAGACCCAGTACTTC	CASSLPLGGETQYF
TRBD1	TRBV11-2	-	TRBJ2-3	TGTGCCAGCAGAACTACAGGGGGCTGGGGCACAGATACGCAGTATTTT	CASRTTGGWGTDTQYF
-	TRBV27	once	TRBJ2-7	TGTGCCAGCAGTTTATCGTTGGGACACAGCTCCTACGAGCAGTACTTC	CASSLSLGHSSYEQYF
-	TRBV6-5	-	TRBJ2-2	TGTGCCAGCAGTTACCCGTACACCGGGGAGCTGTTTTTT	CASSYPYTGELFF
-	TRBV7-9	-	TRBJ2-7	TGTGCCAGCAGCTTAGCACCCCCCAGTGGCGAGCAGTACTTC	CASSLAPPSGEQYF
-	TRBV27	-	TRBJ2-7	TGTGCCAGCCGAGGAGGGGGGGTCTACGAGCAGTACTTC	CASRGGGVYEQYF
TRBD2	TRBV6-6	once	TRBJ2-1	TGTGCCAGCAGTTACTTAAGCGGGAGGGGGAATGAGCAGTTCTTC	CASSYLSGRGNEQFF
TRBD2	TRBV29-1	once	TRBJ2-1	TGCAGCGTTGGCGGGGGGCGAAGTATCGACAATGAGCAGTTCTTC	CSVGGGRSIDNEQFF
-	TRBV4-2	-	TRBJ2-7	TGTGCCAGCAGCCAAGTGCTAGAGTACGAGCAGTACTTC	CASSQVLEYEQYF
TRBD2	TRBV5-1	-	TRBJ2-1	TGCGCCAGCAGCTTAAAAGGACTAGCGGGGTCCTACAATGAGCAGTTCTTC	CASSLKGLAGSYNEQFF
-	TRBV29-1	-	TRBJ2-7	TGCAGCGTTGCCGTACCCAGCTCCTACGAGCAGTACTTC	CSVAVPSSYEQYF
-	TRBV28	-	TRBJ2-2	TGTGCCAGCAGTCTTATACCGGTTAACACCGGGGAGCTGTTTTTT	CASSLIPVNTGELFF
-	TRBV4-3	-	TRBJ2-2	TGCGCCAGCAGCCACCGGGACGGTTACACCGGGGAGCTGTTTTTT	CASSHRDGYTGELFF
TRBD1	TRBV11-2	-	TRBJ2-2	TGTGCCAGCAGCTTGTACGGGACAGGGGCCGGGGAGCTGTTTTTT	CASSLYGTGAGELFF
-	TRBV6-5	-	TRBJ2-7	TGTGCCAGCAGCGACAGGATTGGCCTATACGAGCAGTACTTC	CASSDRIGLYEQYF
-	TRBV6-5	once	TRBJ1-2	TGTGCCAGCAGTTACGGGACGGACATGTATGGCTACACCTTC	CASSYGTDMYGYTF
TRBD1	TRBV2	-	TRBJ2-7	TGTGCCAGCAGTTCCGGGACAGTCGAGCAGTACTTC	CASSSGTVEQYF
TRBD2	TRBV11-2	-	TRBJ2-7	TGTGCCAGCAGGGGCTCTAGCGGGAGTTTGAGGGAGCAGTACTTC	CASRGSSGSLREQYF
TRBD1	TRBV27	-	TRBJ2-7	TGTGCCAGCAGCGACCGACAGGGGTACTACGAGCAGTACTTC	CASSDRQGYYEQYF
-	TRBV2	-	TRBJ2-5	TGTGCCAGCAGCAAGGGGGAAGAGACCCAGTACTTC	CASSKGEETQYF
TRBD2	TRBV28	-	TRBJ2-3	TGTGCCAGCAGTTTAGGTGAGCGGGAGATGACAGATACGCAGTATTTT	CASSLGEREMTDTQYF
-	TRBV28	-	TRBJ2-5	TGTGCCAGCAGCCCAGAGCCGGGACGCATGCAAGAGACCCAGTACTTC	CASSPEPGRMQETQYF
TRBD2	TRBV9	once	TRBJ2-5	TGTGCCAGCAGCCTGAACATAGCGGGAGGACAAGAGACCCAGTACTTC	CASSLNIAGGQETQYF
TRBD1	TRBV28	-	TRBJ2-7	TGTGCCAGCGGGATAGCCGACAGGGTCCAGTCCTACGAGCAGTACTTC	CASGIADRVQSYEQYF
TRBD1	TRBV7-8	-	TRBJ2-7	TGTGCCAGCAGCCTTACCCGGGACAGTTCCTACGAGCAGTACTTC	CASSLTRDSSYEQYF
-	TRBV27	-	TRBJ2-2	TGTGCCAGCAGTTTCAATTGGAACAGGGCTGTCACCGGGGAGCTGTTTTTT	CASSFNWNRAVTGELFF
-	TRBV6-6	-	TRBJ2-1	TGTGCCAGCAGCTCCGGGGTCGGTTCCTACAATGAGCAGTTCTTC	CASSSGVGSYNEQFF
-	TRBV5-6	-	TRBJ1-5	TGTGCCAGCAGCTTCCGATCGTGGGGGCCCGATCAGCCCCAGCATTTT	CASSFRSWGPDQPQHF
TRBD1	TRBV4-1	-	TRBJ1-2	TGCGCCAGCAGCCAAGACAGGGGGCGGTCCTATGGCTACACCTTC	CASSQDRGRSYGYTF
TRBD2	TRBV9	-	TRBJ2-5	TGTGCCAGCAGCTCTCCGACTAGCGGGTACCAAGAGACCCAGTACTTC	CASSSPTSGYQETQYF
-	TRBV7-9	-	TRBJ2-7	TGTGCCAGCAGCTGGGCGGGGGAGCAGTACTTC	CASSWAGEQYF
-	TRBV28	few	TRBJ1-1	TGTGCCAGCAGTTTAATTAAGCGGACAGCGAACACTGAAGCTTTCTTT	CASSLIKRTANTEAFF
-	TRBV7-9	-	TRBJ1-6	TGTGCCAGCAGCTTAGCTAAGAACTCACCCCTCCACTTT	CASSLAKNSPLHF
TRBD2	TRBV2	-	TRBJ2-7	TGTGCCAGGCAGGGGACTAGCGGATCCTACGAGCAGTACTTC	CARQGTSGSYEQYF
-	TRBV7-2	-	TRBJ2-3	TGTGCCAGCAGCGCTGGCCAATTGGATACGCAGTATTTT	CASSAGQLDTQYF